This T cell receptor (beta chain) was identified in a study of T cell responses to AZD1222 COVID-19 vaccine. Study-level findings and limits: At baseline, seropositivity was found in only six AZD1222 recipients. Clonal diversity may have been underestimated in mostly white British donors.

This clone was seen just once. The antigen remains undetermined. The method was immunoSEQ multiplex PCR; TCRdb's version includes in-frame clones alone and lacks a portion of them. The sample shows 80,000 to 85,000 clones, roughly 90% of them seen only once. V dropped 7 bases and J dropped 2; count of bases not matched to a gene: 8. This CDR3 has 14 residues. Germline CDR1 reads SGHRS; CDR2 reads YFSETQ. This rearrangement joins TRBV5-1 to TRBJ2-7; 8 positions agree with TRBD2. The sequenced sample was peripheral blood, obtained 28 days after the second AZD1222 dose. The sequence was collected from an adult who received the AZD1222 COVID-19 vaccine. The CDR3 sequence: CASHSGSPPYEQYF. The CDR3 nucleotides are TGCGCCAGCCACAGCGGGAGCCCTCCCTACGAGCAGTACTTC. Combining the CDR3 with reference TRBV5-1 and TRBJ2-7 gives the whole variable domain KAGVTQTPRYLIKTRGQQVTLSCSPISGHRSVSWYQQTPGQGLQFLFEYFSETQRNKGNFPGRFSGRQFSNSRSEMNVSTLELGDSALYLCASHSGSPPYEQYFGPGTRLTVT.